This T cell receptor (beta chain) was sequenced during a study of blood T cell repertoires in COVID-19. Study-level background: The United States, Italy and Spain were the sources of the acute and convalescent COVID-19 samples. PBMCs, B-cell-depleted T cells, or T cells were the source of the cDNA or gDNA that made up the material.

Seattle-derived patients entered the study during active infection and were followed longitudinally. The repertoire was sequenced with immunoSEQ multiplex PCR; TCRdb's copy has only in-frame clones and lacks some. The data show approximately 180,000 clones, around 85% seen once. This clone was observed a single time. With V trimmed by 3 bases and J by 0 bases, 8 bases remained unmatched. CDR3 size: 16 residues. Germline CDR1 and CDR2: LNHNV and YYDKDF (reference sequence). Sequencing was carried out using peripheral blood. This sequence joins TRBV15 and TRBJ2-7; 7 bases match TRBD2. The source is a person between 65 and 79 years old with COVID-19, enrolled during active disease. Here the CDR3 DNA reads TGTGCCACCAGCAGGGATACTAGCGCCCTCTCCTACGAGCAGTACTTC. This gives the protein CATSRDTSALSYEQYF. Complete variable domain (other parts from reference TRBV15 and TRBJ2-7): DAMVIQNPRYQVTQFGKPVTLSCSQTLNHNVMYWYQQKSSQAPKLLFHYYDKDFNNEADTPDNFQSRRPNTSFCFLDIRSPGLGDTAMYLCATSRDTSALSYEQYFGPGTRLTVT.